This TCR beta chain stems from a study of T-cell memory formation after mild COVID-19. Study-level points and caveats: Mainly in CM and EM were contracting CD4+ clones; CD8+ were in EMRA.

Germline V gene lookup returns CDR1 SQVTM and CDR2 ANQGSEA. V dropped 1 base and J dropped 2 bases, with 14 bases sitting between them. CDR3 length: 15 residues. This clonotype came up a few times. The antigen remains undetermined. TCRdb independently ran MiXCR on the 5' RACE reads; one entry per CDR3 protein. Found here are tens of thousands of distinct CDR3 sequences, approximately 25% of them singletons; the top ten hold roughly 40%. Sequenced sample: PBMCs or a T cell subset sorted from them (not recorded which). The sequence was collected from a young man who had mild COVID-19 (a few samples of this study predate the infection). Cell type and time point are not known. The genes are TRBV29-1 and TRBJ1-2; maybe TRBD1 (5 bases). The DNA of the CDR3 is TGCAGCGTTGAAGGCGGGGGGGGAGCAAACTATGGCTACACCTTC. This translates into CSVEGGGGANYGYTF.